This T cell receptor (beta chain) was observed in a study of immune evolution from preneoplasia to lung adenocarcinoma. As for this clone: Its specificity is not known.

Study-level results: Later-stage lesions seemingly showed higher T cell density and diversity than normal lung. From normal lung to invasive adenocarcinoma, top clone frequencies appeared to decrease.

H&E slides confirmed each diagnosis, reviewed by two pathologists independently. Sequencing used immunoSEQ multiplex PCR; TCRdb keeps in-frame clones, though not all of them. The table shows just over 14,000 clones, with roughly 80% occurring only once. The CDR3 sequence is 15 residues long. V was clipped by 6 bases and J by 2 bases, with 17 bases between them. Germline V gives CDR1 LNHDA, CDR2 SQIVND (reference sequence). Sample: FFPE minimally invasive lung adenocarcinoma tissue. The sequence came from a person aged 55-80 years with lung adenocarcinoma. The chain has TRBV19 and TRBJ2-7, with D maybe TRBD1 (6 bases). The CDR3 coding sequence is TGTGCCAGTAGCCCCCGGGACACAGCAGCCTACGAGCAGTACTTC. It codes for CASSPRDTAAYEQYF.